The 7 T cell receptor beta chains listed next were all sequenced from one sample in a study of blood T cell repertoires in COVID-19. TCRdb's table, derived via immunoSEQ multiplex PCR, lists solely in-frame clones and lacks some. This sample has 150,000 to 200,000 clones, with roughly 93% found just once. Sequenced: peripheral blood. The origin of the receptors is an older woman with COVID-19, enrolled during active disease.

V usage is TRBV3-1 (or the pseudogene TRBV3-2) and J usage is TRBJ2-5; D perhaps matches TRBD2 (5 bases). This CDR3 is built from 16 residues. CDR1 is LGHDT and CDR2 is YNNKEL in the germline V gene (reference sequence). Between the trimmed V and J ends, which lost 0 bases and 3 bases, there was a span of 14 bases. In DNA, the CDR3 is TGTGCCAGCAGCCAAGAGCATAGTGGGAGCAAAGAGACCCAGTACTTC. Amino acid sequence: CASSQEHSGSKETQYF.

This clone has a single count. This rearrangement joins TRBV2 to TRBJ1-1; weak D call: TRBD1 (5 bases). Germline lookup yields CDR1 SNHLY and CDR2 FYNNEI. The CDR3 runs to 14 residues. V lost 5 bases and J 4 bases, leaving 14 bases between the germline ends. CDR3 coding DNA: TGTGCCAGCAGTAGGGAAGGGGTGGGCACTGAAGCTTTCTTT. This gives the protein CASSREGVGTEAFF.

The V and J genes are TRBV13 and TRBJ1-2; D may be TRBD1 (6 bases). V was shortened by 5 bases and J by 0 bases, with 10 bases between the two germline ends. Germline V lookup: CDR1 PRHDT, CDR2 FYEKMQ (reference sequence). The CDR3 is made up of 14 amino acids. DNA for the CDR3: TGTGCCAGCAGCCTCGGGACATCTAACTATGGCTACACCTTC. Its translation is CASSLGTSNYGYTF.

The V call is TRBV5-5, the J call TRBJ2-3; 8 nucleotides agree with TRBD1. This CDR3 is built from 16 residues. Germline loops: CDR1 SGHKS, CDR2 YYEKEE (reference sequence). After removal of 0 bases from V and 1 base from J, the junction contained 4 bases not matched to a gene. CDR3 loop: CASSLGTGFGTDTQYF. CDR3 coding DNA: TGTGCCAGCAGCTTGGGGACAGGGTTTGGCACAGATACGCAGTATTTT.

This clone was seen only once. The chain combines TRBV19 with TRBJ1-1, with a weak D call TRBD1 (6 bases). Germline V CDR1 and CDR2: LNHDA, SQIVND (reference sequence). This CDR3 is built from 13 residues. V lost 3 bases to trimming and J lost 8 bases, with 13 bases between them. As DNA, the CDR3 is TGTGCCAGTAGTATCTTGTCGGGGACAGAAGCTTTCTTT. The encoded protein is CASSILSGTEAFF.

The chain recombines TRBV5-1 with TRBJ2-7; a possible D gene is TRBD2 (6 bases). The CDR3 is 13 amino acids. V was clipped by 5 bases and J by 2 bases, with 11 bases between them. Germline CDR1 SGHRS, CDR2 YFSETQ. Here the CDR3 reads CASSQGLAYEQYF. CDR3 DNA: TGCGCCAGCAGTCAGGGACTCGCCTACGAGCAGTACTTC.

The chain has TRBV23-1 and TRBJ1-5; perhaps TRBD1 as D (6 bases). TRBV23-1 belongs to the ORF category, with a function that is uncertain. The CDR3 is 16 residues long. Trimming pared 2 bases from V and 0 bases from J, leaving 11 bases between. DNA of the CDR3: TGCGCCAGCAGTCAAATTGGGGGACATAGCAATCAGCCCCAGCATTTT. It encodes CASSQIGGHSNQPQHF.